Listed here are 30 T cell receptor beta chains from one sample, sequenced in a study of blood T cell repertoires in COVID-19. TCRdb's table, derived via immunoSEQ multiplex PCR, lists solely in-frame clones and lacks some. The sample includes 50,000 to 65,000 clones, roughly 80% seen only once; the top ten take 16%. The sequenced sample consisted of peripheral blood. These receptors all come from a man aged 55 to 70 with COVID-19, enrolled during active disease.

The V gene is TRBV24-1, the J gene TRBJ1-5; 10 nucleotides match TRBD1. There are 17 residues in the CDR3. Trimming cost V 2 bases and J 7 bases; bases outside gene matches: 10. Germline V gives CDR1 KGHDR, CDR2 SFDVKD. The CDR3: CATSDSMGQGSWQPQHF. CDR3 sequence (DNA): TGTGCCACCAGTGATTCCATGGGACAGGGGAGTTGGCAGCCCCAGCATTTT.

The chain is built from TRBV15 and TRBJ2-5; perhaps TRBD2 as D (6 bases). This CDR3 comprises 12 residues. Trimming removed 6 bases at V and 5 bases at J, with 10 bases between. Germline-derived CDR1 and CDR2 are LNHNV and YYDKDF (reference sequence). CDR3 coding DNA: TGTGCCACCAGTTCAGGGAGGGAGACCCAGTACTTC. As protein: CATSSGRETQYF.

The chain links TRBV5-5 to TRBJ2-1; TRBD2 matches at 8 bases. The ends lost 2 bases at V and 7 bases at J; junction bases unmatched: 8. The germline V gene has CDR1 SGHKS and CDR2 YYEKEE (reference sequence). The CDR3 consists of 15 residues. CDR3 residues: CASSLGGGQGNEQFF. Here the CDR3 DNA reads TGTGCCAGCAGCTTAGGCGGGGGGCAGGGGAATGAGCAGTTCTTC.

The chain joins TRBV9 to TRBJ1-5; D gene unclear. CDR1 and CDR2 from the germline V gene are SGDLS and YYNGEE. The V end was cut by 2 bases, the J end by 0 bases, with 9 bases between. The length of the CDR3 is 15 residues. The CDR3 bases are TGTGCCAGCAGCGTCAGTTCAGATAGCAATCAGCCCCAGCATTTT. Protein product: CASSVSSDSNQPQHF.

This chain joins TRBV11-3 and TRBJ2-2; D gene uncertain. The CDR3 loop spans 17 amino acids. V lost 0 bases and J 0 bases, leaving 11 bases between the germline ends. Germline V gene sequence: CDR1 SGHNT, CDR2 YENEEA. CDR3 residues: CASSLDLTSTNTGELFF. The CDR3 bases are TGTGCCAGCAGCTTAGATTTAACATCCACGAACACCGGGGAGCTGTTTTTT.

This chain links TRBV5-1 with TRBJ2-3, with D possibly being TRBD2 (6 bases). This CDR3 is built from 16 residues. Looked up from germline, CDR1 is SGHRS and CDR2 is YFSETQ. V lost 5 bases to trimming and J lost 3 bases, with 19 bases between them. In DNA form, the CDR3 reads TGCGCCAGCAGTTCCCCTCTGCAGGCGGGAACAGATACGCAGTATTTT. This encodes CASSSPLQAGTDTQYF.

The rearrangement joins TRBV7-9 to TRBJ2-3; D is possibly TRBD2 (5 bases). The CDR3 contains 15 residues. V dropped 6 bases and J dropped 0 bases, with 13 bases sitting between them. Germline CDR1 reads SEHNR; CDR2 reads FQNEAQ (reference sequence). The DNA for the CDR3 is TGTGCCAGCAGACAACTAGTTAGGAGCACAGATACGCAGTATTTT. It codes for CASRQLVRSTDTQYF.

This clone was seen only a few times. The chain combines TRBV11-2 with TRBJ1-1; D remains unclear. With 1 base removed from V and 5 bases from J, the gap between germline ends came to 11 bases. CDR3 length: 14 residues. Germline lookup yields CDR1 SGHAT and CDR2 FQNNGV. The CDR3 sequence: CASSLAGRVTEAFF. Here the CDR3 DNA reads TGTGCCAGCAGCTTAGCCGGTCGGGTAACTGAAGCTTTCTTT.

This clone was detected only once. The CDR3 spells CASFEADSTDTQYF. The CDR3 DNA is TGTGCCAGCTTTGAGGCGGATAGCACAGATACGCAGTATTTT. The chain employs TRBV6-5 and TRBJ2-3; no definite D call. V lost 8 bases and J 0 bases, leaving 12 bases between the germline ends. Germline V gene sequence: CDR1 MNHEY, CDR2 SVGAGI. The length of the CDR3 is 14 residues.

The genes are TRBV28 and TRBJ2-3, with 7 bases fitting TRBD1. This CDR3 is built from 17 residues. V was pared by 7 bases and J by 4 bases, with 17 bases of the junction left unmatched. Germline V gene lookup returns CDR1 MDHEN and CDR2 SYDVKM. The CDR3 sequence is CASKPPPDRVTADTQYF. Here the CDR3 DNA reads TGTGCCAGCAAACCCCCCCCAGACAGGGTGACGGCAGATACGCAGTATTTT. The full variable domain, rest sourced from reference TRBV28 and TRBJ2-3, is DVKVTQSSRYLVKRTGEKVFLECVQDMDHENMFWYRQDPGLGLRLIYFSYDVKMKEKGDIPEGYSVSREKKERFSLILESASTNQTSMYLCASKPPPDRVTADTQYFGPGTRLTVL.

The chain combines TRBV7-9 with TRBJ2-1, with 10 bases identical to TRBD2. Losses at the gene ends were 5 bases for V and 5 bases for J; bases not matched to a gene: 6. CDR1 SEHNR and CDR2 FQNEAQ come from the germline V gene (reference sequence). The CDR3 runs to 15 residues. DNA for the CDR3: TGTGCCAGCAGCAGTAGCGGGAGGCCACACAATGAGCAGTTCTTC. Encoded protein: CASSSSGRPHNEQFF.

The CDR3, as DNA: TGTGCCAGTAGGGGGACAGGCGTCTCGGCCCTCCACTTT. This translates into CASRGTGVSALHF. The chain uses TRBV19 and TRBJ1-6; 8 positions agree with TRBD1. CDR1 is LNHDA and CDR2 is SQIVND in the germline V gene (reference sequence). Trimming at V came to 6 bases and at J to 14 bases, leaving 9 bases not matched to a gene. This CDR3 spans 13 amino acids.

The chain employs TRBV7-3 and TRBJ1-6, with D maybe TRBD1 (5 bases). The CDR3 is 13 amino acids. Germline V gene data show CDR1 as SGHTA and CDR2 as FQGTGA. Trimming shortened V by 5 bases and J by 9 bases, and 11 bases separated the two germline ends. The CDR3 loop reads CASSPSGGSPLHF. The CDR3 DNA reads as TGTGCCAGCAGCCCCTCCGGGGGTTCACCCCTCCACTTT.

The rearrangement uses TRBV6-5 and TRBJ1-1; 8 bases match TRBD1. The CDR3 contains 15 residues. CDR1 and CDR2 from the germline V gene are MNHEY and SVGAGI. Trimming at V came to 2 bases and at J to 4 bases, leaving 6 bases not matched to a gene. As DNA, the CDR3 is TGTGCCAGCAGTTACCCCGGACAGGGTACCACTGAAGCTTTCTTT. Its translation: CASSYPGQGTTEAFF.

The J gene is TRBJ2-1, the V gene TRBV24-1; 11 bases fit TRBD2. Germline lookup yields CDR1 KGHDR and CDR2 SFDVKD. The junction had 5 bases not matched to a gene; V was cut back by 4 bases and J by 4 bases. This CDR3 contains 16 residues. For the CDR3, the DNA is TGTGCCACCAGTGACCACGGGACTAGCGGATACAATGAGCAGTTCTTC. Protein: CATSDHGTSGYNEQFF.

The J gene is TRBJ2-2, the V gene TRBV4-2, with D possibly being TRBD1 (5 bases). Between the trimmed V and J ends, which lost 4 bases and 6 bases, there was a span of 15 bases. Per germline, CDR1 LGHNA and CDR2 YNFKEQ. This CDR3 has 15 residues. CDR3 sequence: CASSRDFRVAGELFF. DNA of the CDR3: TGTGCCAGCAGCCGAGACTTCAGGGTTGCCGGGGAGCTGTTTTTT.

V usage is TRBV5-1 and J usage is TRBJ2-3; 10 bases fit TRBD2. Germline CDR1 and CDR2: SGHRS and YFSETQ. The CDR3 runs to 16 residues. The junction had 7 bases not matched to a gene; V was cut back by 4 bases and J by 2 bases. Written as DNA, the CDR3 is TGCGCCAGCAGCGAAGAGCGGGGGGGAGACACAGATACGCAGTATTTT. Translating gives CASSEERGGDTDTQYF. Combining the CDR3 with reference TRBV5-1 and TRBJ2-3 gives the whole variable domain KAGVTQTPRYLIKTRGQQVTLSCSPISGHRSVSWYQQTPGQGLQFLFEYFSETQRNKGNFPGRFSGRQFSNSRSEMNVSTLELGDSALYLCASSEERGGDTDTQYFGPGTRLTVL.

The chain has TRBV19 and TRBJ1-1, with 8 bases identical to TRBD1. There are 14 residues in the CDR3. V shed 7 bases and J 4 bases; nucleotides not matched to a gene: 8. The germline V gene encodes CDR1 LNHDA and CDR2 SQIVND (reference sequence). CDR3 loop: CASKLQGAITEAFF. DNA for the CDR3: TGTGCCAGTAAACTTCAGGGGGCGATCACTGAAGCTTTCTTT.

The V gene is TRBV10-3, the J gene TRBJ2-5; D perhaps matches TRBD1 (6 bases). Germline V CDR1 and CDR2: ENHRY, SYGVKD. V was trimmed by 0 bases and J by 5 bases, leaving 10 bases between them. The CDR3 consists of 14 residues. The CDR3 protein is CAISESGQMETQYF. The CDR3 DNA reads TGTGCCATCAGTGAGTCCGGACAGATGGAGACCCAGTACTTC.

The chain links TRBV19 to TRBJ1-4, with D possibly TRBD1 on 5 matching bases. CDR1 LNHDA and CDR2 SQIVND come from the germline V gene (reference sequence). CDR3 length: 16 residues. Trimming took 5 bases from V and 0 from J, leaving 13 bases between them. The CDR3 here is CASSGGTGATNEKLFF. CDR3 nucleotide sequence: TGTGCCAGTAGTGGGGGTACGGGAGCAACTAATGAAAAACTGTTTTTT.

V is TRBV5-4 and J is TRBJ1-3; no clear D gene. The length of the CDR3 is 15 residues. Per the germline V gene, CDR1 is SGHNT and CDR2 is YYREEE (reference sequence). V was cut by 0 bases and J by 0 bases, with 7 bases left in between. The CDR3 sequence is CASSLGAGSGNTIYF. Here the CDR3 DNA reads TGTGCCAGCAGCTTGGGGGCAGGCTCTGGAAACACCATATATTTT. Full variable domain (missing parts from reference TRBV5-4 and TRBJ1-3): ETGVTQSPTHLIKTRGQQVTLRCSSQSGHNTVSWYQQALGQGPQFIFQYYREEENGRGNFPPRFSGLQFPNYSSELNVNALELDDSALYLCASSLGAGSGNTIYFGEGSWLTVV.

The DNA of the CDR3 is TGTGCCACCAGCAGAGATCGGGTTTGGACTGAAGCTTTCTTT. Its protein product is CATSRDRVWTEAFF. The gene calls are TRBV15 and TRBJ1-1; unclear D gene. Germline CDR1 LNHNV, CDR2 YYDKDF (reference sequence). The V end lost 0 bases, the J end lost 5 bases, and 10 bases lay between the germline ends. This CDR3 contains 14 residues.

V is TRBV2 and J is TRBJ1-5; 7 bases match TRBD1. This CDR3 is built from 14 residues. Germline V CDR1 and CDR2: SNHLY, FYNNEI. J was trimmed by 6 bases and V by 3 bases; bases with no gene match: 5. The CDR3 loop reads CASSDLTGTQPQHF. Here the CDR3 DNA reads TGTGCCAGCAGTGATTTGACAGGGACTCAGCCCCAGCATTTT. Looking up the rest from reference TRBV2 and TRBJ1-5 gives the full variable domain: EPEVTQTPSHQVTQMGQEVILRCVPISNHLYFYWYRQILGQKVEFLVSFYNNEISEKSEIFDDQFSVERPDGSNFTLKIRSTKLEDSAMYFCASSDLTGTQPQHFGDGTRLSIL.

The chain couples TRBV19 to TRBJ1-5; TRBD1 matches 7 bases. With 5 bases clipped from V and 3 bases from J, the junction kept 7 bases outside the gene matches. The CDR3 has 15 amino acids. Germline V gene sequence: CDR1 LNHDA, CDR2 SQIVND (reference sequence). Here the CDR3 DNA reads TGTGCCAGTAGTTGGTCGGGACAGATCAATCAGCCCCAGCATTTT. As protein: CASSWSGQINQPQHF.

The genes are TRBV6-6 and TRBJ1-4; tentative D call: TRBD1 (5 bases). The CDR3 contains 18 residues. The V gene lost 5 bases and the J gene lost 0 bases, with 19 bases spanning the gap. Germline V gene data show CDR1 as MNHNY and CDR2 as SVGAGI (reference sequence). CDR3 nucleotides: TGTGCCAGCAGTCCCCGGGACTTCCTCAGATCAACTAATGAAAAACTGTTTTTT. Its translation is CASSPRDFLRSTNEKLFF.

V and J are TRBV5-1 and TRBJ2-2; 8 bases align to TRBD1. This CDR3 contains 15 residues. Per the germline V gene, CDR1 is SGHRS and CDR2 is YFSETQ. J gave up 7 bases and V 7 bases, and 12 bases lay outside the gene matches. The CDR3 DNA follows: TGCGCCAGCCAGCGAGACAGGGGCGCAAGCGGGGAGCTGTTTTTT. It codes for CASQRDRGASGELFF.

The rearrangement joins TRBV3-1 (or the pseudogene TRBV3-2) to TRBJ1-1, with D unclear. Germline loops: CDR1 LGHDT, CDR2 YNNKEL (reference sequence). The CDR3 sequence is 13 residues long. Trimming shortened V by 2 bases and J by 5 bases, and 9 bases separated the two germline ends. The CDR3 loop is CASSQSTETEAFF. In DNA form, the CDR3 reads TGTGCCAGCAGCCAATCCACAGAGACTGAAGCTTTCTTT.

A single count supports this clone. The chain carries TRBV4-2 and TRBJ2-1; TRBD2 is a possible D gene (6 bases). V was cut by 9 bases and J by 6 bases, with 15 bases left in between. Germline loops: CDR1 LGHNA, CDR2 YNFKEQ. This CDR3 region has 13 residues. This chain's CDR3 is CASSPGLPNEQFF. In nucleotides, the CDR3 is TGTGCCAGTTCTCCGGGACTTCCCAATGAGCAGTTCTTC.

For this clone: The germline gene is not matched at one end of the junction; a read error may be the cause. The V gene is TRBV10-1, the J gene TRBJ2-7, with TRBD1 matching 8 bases. From germline, CDR1 is WNHNN and CDR2 SYGVQD (reference sequence). The CDR3 runs to 13 residues. The CDR3 DNA follows: TGCGCCCGCAGTGGACAGGGTACCTACGAGCAGTACTTC. This gives the protein CARSGQGTYEQYF.

The CDR3 DNA follows: TGTGCCAGCAGCCTCGGACAGGGACAAGAGACCCAGTACTTC. Amino acids: CASSLGQGQETQYF. The rearrangement joins TRBV4-2 to TRBJ2-5; 8 bases agree with TRBD1. J was trimmed by 2 bases and V by 4 bases; bases with no gene match: 3. The CDR3 spans 14 residues. Germline V gene data show CDR1 as LGHNA and CDR2 as YNFKEQ.